These T cell receptor beta chains were read from a single sample in a study of T-cell memory formation after mild COVID-19. TCRdb used MiXCR to reprocess the 5' RACE reads, holding one entry per CDR3 protein. The sample has 250,000 to 300,000 distinct CDR3 sequences; roughly 8% are singletons. Sequences were obtained from PBMCs or a T cell subset sorted from them (not recorded which). The receptors were sampled from a man younger than 35 who had mild COVID-19 (a few samples of this study predate the infection). Cell type and time point are not known. Each CDR3 is given with its conserved first and last residue. D genes are given only for firm matches. Some rows have no size entry. The others give once, few or many, or a class for an expanded clone.

clone_size	d_call	v_call	cdr3_length	j_call	cdr3_aa	cdr3_nt
.	.	TRBV6-5	12	TRBJ1-1	CASSHDRTEAFF	TGTGCCAGCAGTCACGACAGAACTGAAGCTTTCTTT
.	TRBD1	TRBV3-1	14	TRBJ1-1	CASDNRGMNTEAFF	TGTGCCAGCGATAACAGGGGGATGAACACTGAAGCTTTCTTT
many	.	TRBV12-3/TRBV12-4	12	TRBJ1-1	CASSLPGQEAFF	TGTGCCAGCAGTTTACCGGGACAAGAAGCTTTCTTT
many	.	TRBV20-1	14	TRBJ2-3	CSASGRSSTDTQYF	TGCAGTGCGTCCGGACGATCTAGCACAGATACGCAGTATTTT
.	.	TRBV29-1	14	TRBJ2-3	CSLQLGQGTDTKYF	TGCAGCCTTCAACTAGGTCAGGGCACAGATACGAAGTATTTT
.	TRBD1	TRBV7-9	16	TRBJ2-7	CASSSPGTGLSYEQYF	TGTGCCAGCAGCTCCCCCGGGACAGGGTTATCCTACGAGCAGTACTTC
few	TRBD2	TRBV5-6	16	TRBJ2-1	CASSLRRGATYNEQFF	TGTGCCAGCAGCTTGAGGCGGGGGGCCACCTACAATGAGCAGTTCTTC
few	TRBD1	TRBV5-1	14	TRBJ2-7	CASSGGRGRGEQYF	TGCGCCAGCAGCGGCGGCAGGGGGCGAGGCGAGCAGTACTTC
few	.	TRBV20-1	11	TRBJ1-2	CSALGFNGYTF	TGCAGTGCCCTAGGGTTTAATGGCTACACCTTC
few	.	TRBV29-1	13	TRBJ1-1	CSVEGGQNTEAFF	TGCAGCGTTGAAGGGGGCCAGAACACTGAAGCTTTCTTT
few	.	TRBV7-2	13	TRBJ2-7	CASSLAWQDEQYF	TGTGCCAGCAGCTTAGCGTGGCAGGACGAGCAGTACTTC
few	.	TRBV6-6	12	TRBJ1-2	CAGLGDDYGYTF	TGTGCCGGACTAGGAGACGACTATGGCTACACCTTC
many	.	TRBV6-1	14	TRBJ2-2	CASSTQGNTGELFF	TGTGCCAGCAGCACCCAGGGGAACACCGGGGAGCTGTTTTTT
many	TRBD2	TRBV7-6	18	TRBJ2-3	CASSSRWASGGRTDTQYF	TGTGCCAGCAGCTCCCGCTGGGCGAGCGGGGGACGCACAGATACGCAGTATTTT
few	.	TRBV11-2	14	TRBJ2-3	CASSIRAWGDTQYF	TGTGCCAGCAGCATCCGGGCGTGGGGAGATACGCAGTATTTT
few	.	TRBV10-2	15	TRBJ2-4	CASSDPASTVNIQYF	TGCGCCAGCAGTGATCCTGCGTCGACTGTAAACATTCAGTACTTC
.	.	TRBV5-1	13	TRBJ1-1	CASSQDGYTEAFF	TGCGCCAGCAGCCAGGACGGGTACACTGAAGCTTTCTTT
many	.	TRBV4-3	15	TRBJ2-7	CASSQESGLSDEQYF	TGCGCCAGCAGCCAAGAGTCCGGACTATCGGACGAGCAGTACTTC
few	.	TRBV5-8	13	TRBJ2-1	CASSLGPHNEQFF	TGTGCCAGCAGCTTGGGACCTCACAATGAGCAGTTCTTC
few	.	TRBV20-1	14	TRBJ2-1	CSAYRASGVNEQFF	TGCAGTGCTTACCGGGCCTCAGGGGTCAATGAGCAGTTCTTC
.	TRBD2	TRBV10-2	14	TRBJ2-5	CASNPRGGRETQYF	TGCGCCAGCAATCCGCGGGGGGGCCGAGAGACCCAGTACTTC
.	.	TRBV6-2/TRBV6-3	12	TRBJ1-5	CASSYTLWPQHF	TGTGCCAGCAGTTACACTCTTTGGCCCCAGCATTTT
few	.	TRBV20-1	13	TRBJ2-7	CSASTSISYEQYF	TGCAGTGCTAGTACCAGTATATCCTACGAGCAGTACTTC
many	.	TRBV4-3	13	TRBJ1-5	CASSQEGHQPQHF	TGCGCCAGCAGCCAAGAGGGGCATCAGCCCCAGCATTTT
few	.	TRBV5-1	15	TRBJ2-5	CASSKYIGDSDAQYF	TGCGCCAGCAGCAAATATATAGGGGACTCTGACGCCCAGTACTTC
.	.	TRBV4-3	14	TRBJ1-2	CASSQERINYGYTF	TGCGCCAGCAGCCAAGAAAGGATTAACTATGGCTACACCTTC
.	.	TRBV25-1	15	TRBJ1-1	CASSDPGQLNTEAFF	TGTGCCAGCAGTGACCCGGGACAACTGAACACTGAAGCTTTCTTT
.	.	TRBV12-3/TRBV12-4	17	TRBJ2-3	CASSEPRVAPTTDTQYF	TGTGCCAGCTCCGAGCCGAGAGTAGCACCGACCACAGATACGCAGTATTTT
.	.	TRBV5-8	13	TRBJ1-1	CASSAGFSTEAFF	TGTGCCAGCAGCGCAGGATTTTCCACTGAAGCTTTCTTT
few	TRBD1	TRBV6-1	15	TRBJ1-4	CASSEGRTGGEKLFF	TGTGCCAGCAGTGAAGGACGGACAGGGGGTGAAAAACTGTTTTTT
few	.	TRBV6-2/TRBV6-3	15	TRBJ1-5	CASRGYRVSNQPQHF	TGTGCCAGCAGGGGATACAGGGTATCCAATCAGCCCCAGCATTTT
.	.	TRBV12-3/TRBV12-4	15	TRBJ2-1	CASSMGAGPNNEQFF	TGTGCCAGCAGTATGGGGGCGGGACCCAACAATGAGCAGTTCTTC
.	TRBD1	TRBV18	14	TRBJ2-2	CASSPGTVLWELFF	TGTGCCAGCTCACCTGGGACAGTCTTGTGGGAGCTGTTTTTT
few	TRBD1	TRBV12-3/TRBV12-4	13	TRBJ1-1	CASKTGVNTEAFF	TGTGCCAGCAAAACAGGGGTCAACACTGAAGCTTTCTTT
many	.	TRBV5-1	14	TRBJ2-2	CASRLEGFTGELFF	TGCGCCAGCAGGCTGGAGGGCTTCACCGGGGAGCTGTTTTTT
few	.	TRBV5-6	17	TRBJ1-5	CASSSVKAVASNQPQHF	TGTGCCAGCAGCTCTGTAAAGGCGGTGGCCAGCAATCAGCCCCAGCATTTT
few	TRBD1	TRBV5-5	17	TRBJ1-1	CASSWTGNPFGNTEAFF	TGTGCCAGCAGCTGGACAGGGAACCCCTTCGGGAACACTGAAGCTTTCTTT
few	TRBD1	TRBV5-1	18	TRBJ2-2	CASSLIGTGTPNTGELFF	TGCGCCAGCAGCCTAATAGGGACAGGGACCCCGAACACCGGGGAGCTGTTTTTT
many	.	TRBV11-2	12	TRBJ1-1	CASSLQGQGPEF	TGTGCCAGCAGCTTACAGGGGCAGGGGCCGGAGTTT
.	.	TRBV4-1	15	TRBJ1-2	CASSQEAAALYGYTF	TGCGCCAGCAGCCAAGAGGCAGCTGCTCTATATGGCTACACCTTC
many	.	TRBV5-1	12	TRBJ1-1	CASIGGGTEAFF	TGCGCCAGCATTGGGGGTGGCACTGAAGCTTTCTTT
few	.	TRBV5-1	16	TRBJ2-1	CASSFGVGGVYNEQFF	TGCGCCAGCAGCTTTGGGGTTGGGGGAGTATACAATGAGCAGTTCTTC
many	TRBD2	TRBV3-1	14	TRBJ2-1	CASSQRGAGNEQFF	TGTGCCAGCAGCCAGCGGGGGGCCGGGAATGAGCAGTTCTTC
few	TRBD1	TRBV7-6	16	TRBJ1-5	CASSPGGGGGHQPQHF	TGTGCCAGCAGCCCGGGGGGAGGGGGCGGTCACCAGCCCCAGCATTTT
many	.	TRBV15	16	TRBJ2-5	CATSRSRGASEETQYF	TGTGCCACCAGCAGGTCGAGGGGGGCCTCAGAAGAGACCCAGTACTTC
few	.	TRBV3-1	12	TRBJ1-2	CASSRLGEGYTF	TGTGCCAGCAGCCGCCTAGGGGAGGGCTACACCTTC
few	.	TRBV5-6	16	TRBJ1-5	CASSLNGGFSNQPQHF	TGTGCCAGCAGCTTGAACGGGGGCTTTAGCAATCAGCCCCAGCATTTT
.	TRBD2	TRBV20-1	16	TRBJ2-3	CSVTRLAGTSTDTQYF	TGCAGTGTCACCAGACTAGCGGGGACTAGCACAGATACGCAGTATTTT
many	TRBD2	TRBV12-3/TRBV12-4	13	TRBJ2-5	CASTRGGRETQYF	TGTGCCAGCACCCGCGGGGGGCGAGAGACCCAGTACTTC
.	.	TRBV9	13	TRBJ2-1	CASSELDYNEQFF	TGTGCCAGCAGCGAACTAGACTACAATGAGCAGTTCTTC
few	TRBD1	TRBV28	18	TRBJ2-3	CASTTHRTGGFSTDTQYF	TGTGCCAGCACCACTCACAGGACAGGGGGGTTTAGCACAGATACGCAGTATTTT
.	TRBD1	TRBV5-1	15	TRBJ2-2	CASSLPGGPTGELFF	TGCGCCAGCAGCTTGCCAGGGGGCCCTACCGGGGAGCTGTTTTTT
few	.	TRBV6-2/TRBV6-3	14	TRBJ1-1	CASRDWGQSTEAFF	TGTGCCAGCAGAGATTGGGGACAAAGCACTGAAGCTTTCTTT
many	.	TRBV7-9	15	TRBJ2-5	CASSLNGGYRETQYF	TGTGCCAGCAGCTTGAATGGCGGTTACAGGGAGACCCAGTACTTC
few	.	TRBV7-8	12	TRBJ1-5	CASSPTNQPQHF	TGTGCCAGCAGTCCAACCAATCAGCCCCAGCATTTT
many	TRBD1	TRBV7-2	15	TRBJ1-2	CASSSGTGTNYGYTF	TGTGCCAGCAGCTCCGGGACAGGGACTAACTATGGCTACACCTTC
.	TRBD1	TRBV3-1	16	TRBJ1-1	CASSNRQGARGTEAFF	TGTGCCAGCAGCAATAGACAGGGCGCTCGAGGCACTGAAGCTTTCTTT
.	TRBD1	TRBV5-8	16	TRBJ2-7	CASSQGDSLISYEQYF	TGTGCCAGCAGCCAAGGGGACAGCCTTATCTCCTACGAGCAGTACTTC